A single sample gave rise to the 28 T cell receptor beta chains below, sequenced in a study of human T cells and chemical hapten exposure. TCRdb passed the RACE reads through MiXCR, listing each CDR3 protein once. The sample includes approximately 82,000 distinct CDR3 sequences, more than 6.5% of them seen just once. The time point: patch test 2, 6 weeks after DPC sensitization. The treatment: therapeutic diphenylcyclopropenone sensitization with weekly scalp DPC. The specimen was whole blood, collected in connection with sensitization to the hapten diphenylcyclopropenone (DPC). Source of these receptors: a woman aged 30 to 39 with alopecia areata. Some clones in this sample may be carry-over from other donors' samples.

This clonotype occurred a few times. This chain links TRBV12-3 or TRBV12-4 with TRBJ1-1, with D possibly TRBD1 on 6 matching bases. Trimming stripped 6 bases from V and 4 bases from J, with 12 bases between. The CDR3 spans 13 residues. The CDR3, as DNA: TGTGCCAGCAGGAACAGGGCGGGCACTGAAGCTTTCTTT. Translation: CASRNRAGTEAFF.

This clonotype was seen many times. This chain connects TRBV5-5 to TRBJ1-2; D is possibly TRBD1 (5 bases). V lost 1 base and J lost 0, with 10 bases in between. The V gene's germline CDR1 is SGHKS and CDR2 YYEKEE (reference sequence). The CDR3 is 15 amino acids. This CDR3 is CASSLSQASNYGYTF. The CDR3 coding sequence is TGTGCCAGCAGCTTGTCACAGGCTTCTAACTATGGCTACACCTTC.

This clonotype appeared many times. This chain links TRBV12-3 or TRBV12-4 with TRBJ1-2; TRBD1 matches 8 bases. The CDR3 spans 16 residues. The V segment lost 5 bases and the J segment 2 bases; nucleotides outside the gene matches: 10. The CDR3 bases are TGTGCCAGCAGTGGACAGGGAGGGCCCCGAAACTATGGCTACACCTTC. This codes for CASSGQGGPRNYGYTF.

This clonotype was seen only a few times. V and J are TRBV19 and TRBJ2-3; the D gene is possibly TRBD2 (6 bases). The CDR3 extends over 16 amino acids. Germline values: CDR1 LNHDA, CDR2 SQIVND (reference sequence). Trimming removed 4 bases at V and 0 bases at J, with 14 bases between. Here the CDR3 reads CASSRRGFGSTDTQYF. CDR3 bases: TGTGCCAGTAGTAGGAGGGGTTTCGGAAGCACAGATACGCAGTATTTT. Full variable domain (rest looked up from reference TRBV19 and TRBJ2-3): DGGITQSPKYLFRKEGQNVTLSCEQNLNHDAMYWYRQDPGQGLRLIYYSQIVNDFQKGDIAEGYSVSREKKESFPLTVTSAQKNPTAFYLCASSRRGFGSTDTQYFGPGTRLTVL.

This clonotype was seen at least ten times. V usage is TRBV5-1 and J usage is TRBJ1-5; D may be TRBD1 (5 bases). There are 14 residues in the CDR3. Deletions cut 3 bases from V and 4 bases from J, with 11 bases between. Germline loops: CDR1 SGHRS, CDR2 YFSETQ. The CDR3 coding sequence is TGCGCCAGCAGCTATGCAGGGATGAATCAGCCCCAGCATTTT. Translating it yields CASSYAGMNQPQHF.

V and J are TRBV7-3 and TRBJ2-5; 8 bases map to TRBD2. The CDR3 sequence is 18 residues long. The V and J ends lost 0 bases and 5 bases, in that order; junction bases with no gene match: 14. CDR1 is SGHTA and CDR2 is FQGTGA in the germline V gene. Here the CDR3 reads CASSLTPSSAGVCETQYF. The CDR3 bases are TGTGCCAGCAGCTTAACTCCCTCCTCAGCGGGGGTTTGTGAGACCCAGTACTTC.

This clonotype occurred a few times. The chain couples TRBV2 to TRBJ2-1; maybe TRBD2 (7 bases). Deletions cut 3 bases from V and 5 bases from J, with 14 bases between. The CDR3 runs 15 residues. From germline, CDR1 is SNHLY and CDR2 FYNNEI. CDR3 protein: CASSEGGLVNNEQFF. As DNA, the CDR3 is TGTGCCAGCAGTGAGGGGGGGCTGGTGAACAATGAGCAGTTCTTC.

The chain carries TRBV13 and TRBJ1-1; unclear D gene. The CDR3 totals 14 residues. Per the germline V gene, CDR1 is PRHDT and CDR2 is FYEKMQ (reference sequence). Deletions cut 2 bases from V and 3 bases from J, with 10 bases between. CDR3 bases: TGTGCCAGCAGCTTATTGCTTGGGGACACTGAAGCTTTCTTT. Translated, it gives CASSLLLGDTEAFF.

This clonotype came up many times. The chain joins TRBV7-9 to TRBJ2-4, with unresolved D. V lost 1 base, J lost 0 bases, and 13 bases lay in between. The CDR3 length is 17 residues. In germline, CDR1 is SEHNR, CDR2 FQNEAQ (reference sequence). This CDR3 is CASSLVASGPAKNIQYF. CDR3 coding DNA: TGTGCCAGCAGCTTAGTTGCGTCGGGTCCAGCCAAAAACATTCAGTACTTC.

This clonotype has ten or more counts. J is TRBJ1-1 and V is TRBV20-1; TRBD1 aligns across 8 bases. The V gene end was trimmed by 5 bases and the J gene end by 2 bases; junction bases not matched to a gene: 4. From germline, CDR1 is DFQATT and CDR2 SNEGSKA (reference sequence). The CDR3 runs to 13 residues. CDR3 loop: CSADRGINTEAFF. DNA of the CDR3: TGCAGTGCTGACAGGGGAATAAACACTGAAGCTTTCTTT.

Many counts were recorded for this clonotype. The chain couples TRBV6-1 to TRBJ2-7; D gene uncertain. CDR3 length: 18 residues. CDR1 MNHNS and CDR2 SASEGT come from the germline V gene. The ends were cut back, 5 bases at V and 2 bases at J, with 25 bases in the middle. DNA for the CDR3: TGTGCCAGCAGTCCCAGACTGCGTGTCGGCACCCCTACCTACGAGCAGTACTTC. This gives the protein CASSPRLRVGTPTYEQYF.

This clonotype occurred many times. V is TRBV7-2 and J is TRBJ2-5, with D perhaps matching TRBD1 (6 bases). The ends were cut back, 4 bases at V and 5 bases at J, with 14 bases in the middle. Looked up from germline, CDR1 is SGHTA and CDR2 is FQGNSA. The CDR3 sequence is 14 residues long. CDR3 in DNA: TGTGCCAGCAGCTCGAACGGCAGGGGTGAGACCCAGTACTTC. The encoded protein is CASSSNGRGETQYF.

This clonotype turned up a few times. The rearrangement uses TRBV6-5 and TRBJ1-2, with a possible D match to TRBD1 (5 bases). The CDR3 length is 13 residues. The germline V gene has CDR1 MNHEY and CDR2 SVGAGI. Trimming took off 5 bases at V and 8 bases at J, with 15 bases between the two ends. CDR3 protein: CASSDHRSVGYTF. The CDR3 DNA reads as TGTGCCAGCAGTGACCACAGGTCCGTCGGCTACACCTTC.

This clonotype was recorded many times. The chain recombines TRBV20-1 with TRBJ1-5; 7 bases fit TRBD1. There are 16 residues in the CDR3. Per germline, CDR1 DFQATT and CDR2 SNEGSKA (reference sequence). V shed 5 bases and J 7 bases; nucleotides not matched to a gene: 17. The CDR3 sequence is CSAVTGIFLTGQPQHF. The CDR3, as DNA: TGCAGTGCTGTGACAGGGATTTTTTTAACAGGACAGCCCCAGCATTTT.

Many counts were recorded for this clonotype. The chain links TRBV6-6 to TRBJ2-1; either TRBD1 or TRBD2 may supply D (5 bases each). CDR3 length: 13 residues. Trimming stripped 6 bases from V and 0 bases from J, with 6 bases between. Germline CDR1 and CDR2: MNHNY and SVGAGI (reference sequence). CDR3 amino acids: CASRGTSYNEQFF. CDR3 DNA: TGTGCCAGCAGGGGGACCTCCTACAATGAGCAGTTCTTC.

Ten or more counts support this clonotype. The gene calls are TRBV4-1 and TRBJ2-3; 14 bases are a match to TRBD2. This CDR3 contains 22 residues. Germline V gene data show CDR1 as MGHRA and CDR2 as YSYEKL. With V trimmed by 3 bases and J by 8 bases, 25 bases remained unmatched. The CDR3 is CASSHRSYPGLAGVVERGTQYF. CDR3 nucleotide sequence: TGCGCCAGCAGCCACAGATCATACCCGGGACTAGCGGGGGTCGTCGAAAGGGGTACGCAGTATTTT.

This clonotype was detected ten times or more. The chain recombines TRBV6-5 with TRBJ1-2; 7 bases match TRBD1. CDR3 length: 13 amino acids. From germline, CDR1 is MNHEY and CDR2 SVGAGI. The junction had 8 bases not matched to a gene; V was cut back by 10 bases and J by 3 bases. CDR3 DNA sequence: TGTGCCACGAAAGGTACAGGGGACTATGGCTACACCTTC. This gives the protein CATKGTGDYGYTF.

This clonotype was picked up a small number of times. The J gene is TRBJ1-1, the V gene TRBV6-5; unclear D gene. CDR3 length equals 14 residues. V dropped 4 bases and J dropped 7 bases, with 16 bases sitting between them. CDR1 and CDR2 from the germline V gene are MNHEY and SVGAGI. CDR3 DNA: TGTGCCAGCAGTTCCCCCTGGGAGGGTAGTGAAGCTTTCTTT. Its translation: CASSSPWEGSEAFF.

This clonotype came up many times. The CDR3 here is CASSPTKGTVPSGNTIYF. CDR3 sequence (DNA): TGCGCCAGCAGCCCAACGAAGGGGACAGTCCCCTCTGGAAACACCATATATTTT. The chain combines TRBV5-1 with TRBJ1-3; TRBD1 agrees at 7 bases. Germline V lookup: CDR1 SGHRS, CDR2 YFSETQ. The CDR3 extends over 18 amino acids. Trimming removed 4 bases from V and 0 bases from J; junction bases left unmatched: 13.

As for this clonotype: This may be a read error: a much more frequent sequence differs by one nucleotide. Here the CDR3 reads CASIGGLAGAGNTQYF. The CDR3 nucleotides read TGTGCCAGCATCGGAGGACTAGCGGGGGCCGGAAATACGCAGTATTTT. The chain joins TRBV11-3 to TRBJ2-3; 13 bases fit TRBD2. Germline loops: CDR1 SGHNT, CDR2 YENEEA. V trimming: 7 bases; J trimming: 7 bases; junction bases outside the gene matches: 11. There are 16 residues in the CDR3.

This clonotype has at least ten counts. This chain uses TRBV6-2 or TRBV6-3 with TRBJ1-5, with D tentatively TRBD1 (6 bases). The germline gives CDR1 MNHEY, CDR2 SVGEGT. V lost 8 bases and J 9 bases, leaving 17 bases between the germline ends. The CDR3 consists of 13 residues. The CDR3 sequence is CASQTGRILPQHF. Written as DNA, the CDR3 is TGTGCCAGCCAAACAGGGCGCATTTTGCCCCAGCATTTT.

This clonotype was counted at least ten times. The rearrangement joins TRBV9 to TRBJ2-1, with D maybe TRBD1 (5 bases). Per the germline V gene, CDR1 is SGDLS and CDR2 is YYNGEE. V was clipped by 2 bases and J by 4 bases, with 10 bases between them. The CDR3 is 14 residues long. The CDR3 sequence: CASSVGRAYNEQFF. In DNA, the CDR3 is TGTGCCAGCAGCGTTGGCAGGGCGTACAATGAGCAGTTCTTC.

There are many counts of this clonotype. The chain has TRBV7-6 and TRBJ1-6, with a possible D match to TRBD1 (6 bases). Germline CDR1 is SGHVS and CDR2 is FNYEAQ. The CDR3 consists of 14 residues. V dropped 5 bases and J dropped 10 bases, with 15 bases sitting between them. The CDR3 protein is CASSPRGPDSPLHF. DNA of the CDR3: TGTGCCAGCAGCCCCAGGGGACCAGACTCACCCCTCCACTTT.

This clonotype was counted many times. This chain connects TRBV30 to TRBJ2-7; a weak D match, TRBD1 (5 bases). The CDR3 spans 14 residues. V lost 2 bases and J 4 bases, leaving 15 bases between the germline ends. In germline, CDR1 is GTSNPN, CDR2 SVGIG (reference sequence). CDR3 in amino acids: CAWSQIDREYEQYF. For the CDR3, the DNA is TGTGCCTGGAGTCAAATCGACAGAGAGTACGAGCAGTACTTC.

The chain employs TRBV3-1 and TRBJ1-1; 7 bases line up with TRBD1. Germline V gives CDR1 LGHDT, CDR2 YNNKEL (reference sequence). V dropped 1 base and J dropped 11; count of bases not matched to a gene: 10. The CDR3 has 14 amino acids. This chain's CDR3 is CASSQVTGVVGAFF. For the CDR3, the DNA is TGTGCCAGCAGCCAAGTCACAGGGGTTGTTGGGGCTTTCTTT.

This clonotype was counted many times. CDR3 in amino acids: CASSSLAGVDTQYF. CDR3 DNA sequence: TGTGCCAGCAGCTCCTTAGCGGGGGTGGATACGCAGTATTTT. The V call is TRBV7-2, the J call TRBJ2-3, with 9 bases matching TRBD2. Unmatched junction bases numbered 5, after V lost 4 bases and J lost 6 bases. Per germline, CDR1 SGHTA and CDR2 FQGNSA. The CDR3 runs 14 residues.

The genes are TRBV5-4 and TRBJ1-1; weak D call: TRBD1 (6 bases). CDR1 is SGHNT, CDR2 YYREEE, per germline (reference sequence). This CDR3 contains 16 residues. V lost 3 bases and J lost 1, with 16 bases in between. CDR3 sequence: CASSSGGAGRNTEAFF. The DNA of the CDR3 is TGTGCCAGCAGCTCCGGGGGCGCTGGGAGGAACACTGAAGCTTTCTTT.

At least ten counts were recorded for this clonotype. The chain uses TRBV30 and TRBJ1-1; no definite D call. This CDR3 is built from 11 residues. Trimming took off 0 bases at V and 4 bases at J, with 3 bases between the two ends. The germline V gene encodes CDR1 GTSNPN and CDR2 SVGIG (reference sequence). CDR3 nucleotides: TGTGCCTGGAGTGTAGTCACTGAAGCTTTCTTT. Its translation: CAWSVVTEAFF.